The T cell receptor (beta chain) under discussion was sequenced for a study of blood T cells in healthy people across ages (dated by TCRdb to between 2014 and 2016). With regard to the full study: In model experiments, template switching captured roughly one uniquely barcoded TCR beta cDNA molecule for every two T cells. Using deep sequencing normalized with unique cDNA molecular identifiers, the study measured how TCR beta repertoire diversity changes with age. The donors were divided into four age groups: young (average around 15 years), middle-aged (roughly 40), aged (approximately 64) and long-lived (around 87). For two donors (one aged 18 to 30 and one aged 80 or older), the study analyzed two additional independent replicas of 1 million unique cDNA reads from the same blood draw. Results and caveats for the whole study, not just this receptor: A strong correlation was found between observed TCR beta diversity and the percentage of naive T cells measured by flow cytometry. Because profiling used bulk unsorted PBMCs, naive and antigen-experienced compartments could not be compared conclusively. Estimates of total diversity based on one million sequenced T cells were regarded as lower bounds and as underestimates. Compared with the aged group, more naive CD4+ T cells, fewer expanded clones and increased TCR diversity were shown by the long-lived group, suggesting age selection. As age increased, observed TCR beta diversity per million T cells dropped in a roughly linear way, and a significant reduction was already evident by age 40. The CMV infection status of donors was not known, potentially confounding age-related changes in expanded clonotypes.

The library came from 5' RACE. The sequencer was an Illumina HiSeq 2500. A second roughly 6 to 11 cycle PCR used a sample-barcoded 5' primer and a J-beta primer mix. A unique molecular identifier was introduced onto each TCR beta cDNA molecule by a template-switch 5' adaptor carrying 12 random nucleotides. Each sample yielded at least 2.5 million CDR3-containing paired-end reads. First-strand cDNA synthesis was performed from all RNA using the Mint cDNA synthesis kit, with priming by a TRBC-specific oligonucleotide. Following uracil-DNA glycosylase treatment, all cDNA underwent a first 18-cycle PCR with the universal primers M1SS and BC2_uni_R. Per the authors' processing: Normalization of each sample was performed by random selection of 1 million high-quality reads, each carrying a distinct molecular identifier. Instead of being binned into consensus sequences, reads that shared molecular identifiers were thrown out. MiTCR, with a Q25 quality threshold and the strictest error-elimination algorithm, was used for CDR3 identification, clonotype clustering and error correction. A nonparametric unseen species model with Euler transformation was used to estimate a lower bound on total TCR beta diversity. TCRdb reran the public reads through fastp at Q25 and MiXCR, keeping productive beta chains. Every distinct CDR3 protein forms one entry, paired with its most common genes and DNA. These V and J calls derive from TCRdb rather than the authors' analysis. The sample table contains about 780,000 distinct CDR3 sequences; only one count was recorded for 20% to 30% of them. The ten largest clonotypes hold 3% of the sample.

The 39 donors, aged roughly 6 to 95 years, were systemically healthy Caucasian individuals from Russia. Each donor gave about 10 milliliters of peripheral blood, drawn into EDTA-treated Vacutainer tubes. Ficoll-Paque density-gradient centrifugation was used to isolate PBMCs, with at least 6.5 million per sample. Trizol reagent was used to extract total RNA from PBMCs, with at least 6 micrograms per sample. For every donor, flow cytometry on a PBMC aliquot measured the percentage of naive CD45RAhigh/CD27high T cells. This clonotype has a handful of counts. The clone's antigen remains unknown. No per-base quality is available; no much larger clone lies one base away. These same data were also listed under a study on T cells of mothers and their children. The second paper further reports: Nine systemically healthy Caucasian individuals, comprising three mothers and their six children, were included as donors. cDNA synthesis used all of the extracted RNA, with 1.5 ug of RNA in each 15 ul reaction. In the second PCR, the M1S primer introduced both the sample barcodes and 2-4 random nucleotides. Over 8.5 million TCR beta CDR3 reads came from each mother, compared with several million reads from each child. Thymic selection shapes the output of TCR recombination in a similar way in related and unrelated pairs, and inherited differences have a minor effect. Normalized repertoire overlap in related mother-child pairs was always slightly higher than in unrelated mother-child pairs, but the difference was never significant. With a sensitivity of about 100 clones per million clonotypes, no persistent microchimeric T cell clones were detected. Deep NGS was used in the study to compare the TCR beta repertoires of mothers and children and to look for features that separate related mother-child pairs from unrelated individuals. On average, the children were about 10 +/- 4 years old, while the mothers were 40 +/- 4 years old. After adapter ligation with NEBNext reagents, the libraries were sequenced on Illumina HiSeq 2000 with 100+100 nt paired-end reads. Mother and child libraries were prepared a month apart and sequenced in separate runs to prevent cross-contamination. Each donor had between 500,000 and 2,000,000 distinct TCR beta clonotypes identified. Naive TCR beta clonotypes were estimated from low-frequency clonotypes matched to each donor's FACS-determined naive share, without sorting.

Sequencing was carried out using blood. The receptor comes from a boy younger than 18 in good health.

The CDR3 has the sequence CASSLEEGSYGYTF. The nucleotide sequence is given as TGCGCCAGCAGCTTGGAAGAGGGGAGCTATGGCTACACCTTC. The rearrangement combines TRBV5-1 with TRBJ1-2; TRBD1 might be the D gene, on 5 matching bases. The germline V gene provides CDR1 SGHRS and CDR2 YFSETQ. V is pared back by 0 bases and J by 4 bases, with 10 bases lying between the germline termini. The CDR3, from cysteine to phenylalanine, totals 14 residues. The only DNA kept is the CDR3, 42 bases in frame from the first base. The reference TRBV5-1 and TRBJ1-2 proteins fill in what lies around the CDR3, so the full variable domain reads KAGVTQTPRYLIKTRGQQVTLSCSPISGHRSVSWYQQTPGQGLQFLFEYFSETQRNKGNFPGRFSGRQFSNSRSEMNVSTLELGDSALYLCASSLEEGSYGYTFGSGTRLTVV.